This TCR beta chain was documented in a study of T cell changes during pregnancy in multiple sclerosis. The method was immunoSEQ multiplex PCR; TCRdb's version includes in-frame clones alone and lacks a portion of them. The sample lists 28,000 or so clones, 85% to 95% seen once, with under 8% in the top ten. V lost 5 bases and J lost 6; bases outside the gene matches: 13. The CDR3 is 17 amino acids. Germline CDR1 is LGHNA and CDR2 is YNFKEQ. This clone was seen a few times. The source material was CD8+ T cells from peripheral blood mononuclear cells, sampled before pregnancy. The receptor's source is a female donor with multiple sclerosis, enrolled in a pregnancy study. The V call is TRBV4-2, the J call TRBJ2-1, with 10 bases fitting TRBD2. CDR3 DNA sequence: TGTGCCAGCAGCAAACCGGAGGGGACTAGCGACCTCAATGAGCAGTTCTTC. Its translation: CASSKPEGTSDLNEQFF.